Shown below are 30 T cell receptor beta chains from a single sample sequenced in a study of shared clonotypes between healthy human individuals. Only in-frame clones appear in the TCRdb table, and some are missing; sequencing was by immunoSEQ multiplex PCR. The sample lists 2.5 million or so clones; around 94% were seen once. Sequences were obtained from naive CD4+ T cells sorted from blood. The subset was: CD45RA+ positively selected. The receptor source for this set is a young man in good health.

The chain has TRBV10-1 and TRBJ2-1; 11 bases agree with TRBD2. The germline V gene encodes CDR1 WNHNN and CDR2 SYGVQD (reference sequence). This CDR3 contains 16 residues. The trim removed 0 bases at V and 8 bases at J, leaving 6 bases unmatched. In DNA, the CDR3 is TGCGCCAGCAGTGAGTCTTCACTAGCGGGGGTGGATGAGCAGTTCTTC. Translated, it gives CASSESSLAGVDEQFF.

The chain recombines TRBV14 with TRBJ1-5; D uncertain. V lost 0 bases, J lost 10 bases, and 10 bases lay in between. This CDR3 is 13 amino acids long. Germline CDR1 reads SGHDN; CDR2 reads FVKESK. CDR3 sequence: CASSQDPVSPQHF. The DNA of the CDR3 is TGTGCCAGCAGCCAAGACCCCGTGAGTCCCCAGCATTTT.

Note on this clone: The same CDR3 also results from other DNA sequences found in this sample. Here the CDR3 reads CASRDSYEQYF. CDR3 in DNA: TGTGCCAGCAGGGACAGCTACGAGCAGTACTTC. This sequence joins TRBV6-5 and TRBJ2-7; a weak D match, TRBD1 (6 bases). Germline CDR1 MNHEY, CDR2 SVGAGI. V lost 6 bases to trimming and J lost 3 bases, with 6 bases between them. The CDR3 contains 11 residues.

The chain recombines TRBV9 with TRBJ1-4, with a possible D match to TRBD1 (5 bases). The CDR3 runs 19 residues. The V gene's germline CDR1 is SGDLS and CDR2 YYNGEE. V lost 0 bases and J lost 0, with 18 bases in between. DNA of the CDR3: TGTGCCAGCAGCGTAGGGGAGGGGATGAAGACTGCAACTAATGAAAAACTGTTTTTT. This codes for CASSVGEGMKTATNEKLFF.

V gene TRBV5-4 combines with J gene TRBJ2-7; D possibly corresponds to TRBD1 (6 bases). The germline V gene encodes CDR1 SGHNT and CDR2 YYREEE (reference sequence). V gave up 0 bases and J gave up 2 bases, with 9 bases separating them. The CDR3 totals 14 residues. The CDR3 sequence is CASSLGGLTYEQYF. CDR3 bases: TGTGCCAGCAGCTTGGGGGGGCTAACCTACGAGCAGTACTTC.

The chain recombines TRBV30 with TRBJ1-1; tentative D call: TRBD1 (5 bases). This CDR3 has 15 amino acids. V was cut by 3 bases and J by 1 base, with 15 bases left in between. Germline V gene data show CDR1 as GTSNPN and CDR2 as SVGIG (reference sequence). The CDR3 nucleotides are TGTGCCTGGAGCCAAAAACAGGTACCGAACACTGAAGCTTTCTTT. As protein: CAWSQKQVPNTEAFF.

This chain connects TRBV2 to TRBJ2-7; 7 nucleotides line up with TRBD1. J was trimmed by 3 bases and V by 5 bases; bases with no gene match: 4. The length of the CDR3 is 13 residues. The germline V gene encodes CDR1 SNHLY and CDR2 FYNNEI. The CDR3 protein is CASSQQGVYEQYF. The CDR3 DNA reads TGTGCCAGCAGTCAGCAGGGGGTCTACGAGCAGTACTTC.

With respect to this clone: Other DNA variants within this sample encode the same CDR3. The V call is TRBV6-4, the J call TRBJ2-2; D possibly corresponds to TRBD1 (6 bases). V was clipped by 3 bases and J by 4 bases, with 9 bases between them. This CDR3 region has 14 residues. Germline CDR1 is MRHNA and CDR2 is SNTAGT. CDR3 DNA sequence: TGTGCCAGCAGTGAACAGGGTGGCACCGGGGAGCTGTTTTTT. Amino acids: CASSEQGGTGELFF.

This rearrangement joins TRBV25-1 to TRBJ1-5; 7 bases line up with TRBD1. Germline lookup yields CDR1 MGHDK and CDR2 SYGVNS. J gave up 6 bases and V 1 base, and 3 bases lay outside the gene matches. The CDR3 spans 14 residues. The CDR3 protein is CASSESGGSQPQHF. The CDR3 region has the DNA TGTGCCAGCAGTGAATCAGGGGGGTCTCAGCCCCAGCATTTT.

This sequence joins TRBV5-4 and TRBJ2-7; no definite D call. V was trimmed by 1 base and J by 5 bases, leaving 13 bases between them. Germline loops: CDR1 SGHNT, CDR2 YYREEE (reference sequence). The CDR3 has 14 amino acids. CDR3 DNA sequence: TGTGCCAGCAGCTTGTCCATTTCTCCCCACGAGCAGTACTTC. Protein: CASSLSISPHEQYF.

As to this clone: This CDR3 fails to terminate in the conserved phenylalanine or tryptophan, so it likely reflects a read error. The limits of the CDR3 on the DNA are not certain, so only TCRdb's listed CDR3 is given. This chain joins TRBV30 and TRBJ1-2. The CDR3 spans 14 residues, counting both ends. Per germline, CDR1 GTSNPN and CDR2 SVGIG (reference sequence). The CDR3 reads CAWSVSLDAPLSLS.

V gene TRBV5-1 combines with J gene TRBJ1-2; 10 bases agree with TRBD1. The CDR3 is made up of 15 amino acids. CDR1 and CDR2 from the germline V gene are SGHRS and YFSETQ. J lost 3 bases, V lost 3 bases, and 5 bases had no gene match. CDR3 region: CASSSGTGVYYGYTF. For the CDR3, the DNA is TGCGCCAGCAGCTCCGGGACAGGGGTATACTATGGCTACACCTTC.

J is TRBJ1-4 and V is TRBV30; D not certain. This CDR3 region has 13 residues. The V gene's germline CDR1 is GTSNPN and CDR2 SVGIG (reference sequence). Trimming took off 1 base at V and 6 bases at J, with 9 bases between the two ends. The CDR3 DNA sequence: TGTGCCTGGAGTGCATCACTGGATGAAAAACTGTTTTTT. This codes for CAWSASLDEKLFF. The entire variable domain, with the rest obtained from reference TRBV30 and TRBJ1-4, is as follows: SQTIHQWPATLVQPVGSPLSLECTVEGTSNPNLYWYRQAAGRGLQLLFYSVGIGQISSEVPQNLSASRPQDRQFILSSKKLLLSDSGFYLCAWSASLDEKLFFGSGTQLSVL.

This chain links TRBV27 with TRBJ2-7; 10 bases are shared with TRBD1. The CDR3 is 19 amino acids. V gave up 4 bases and J gave up 1 base; unmatched junction bases: 16. Germline values: CDR1 MNHEY, CDR2 SMNVEV (reference sequence). CDR3 region: CASSSGWGNSDRGSYEQYF. The CDR3 region has the DNA TGTGCCAGCAGTTCTGGGTGGGGGAACTCGGACAGGGGGTCCTACGAGCAGTACTTC.

The rearrangement uses TRBV9 and TRBJ2-1; 15 bases agree with TRBD2. The CDR3 spans 21 residues. The germline V gene has CDR1 SGDLS and CDR2 YYNGEE. V lost 0 bases to trimming and J lost 1 base; unmatched junction nucleotides: 11. The CDR3 is CASSVVSIGTSGGRSYNEQFF. As DNA, the CDR3 is TGTGCCAGCAGCGTAGTATCTATTGGGACTAGCGGGGGGCGGTCCTACAATGAGCAGTTCTTC.

J is TRBJ2-7 and V is TRBV10-3; the match to TRBD2 covers 10 bases. CDR1 and CDR2 from the germline V gene are ENHRY and SYGVKD. V was pared by 0 bases and J by 0 bases, with 2 bases of the junction left unmatched. The CDR3 consists of 16 residues. The CDR3 sequence: CAISESWTSGSYEQYF. The CDR3 DNA follows: TGTGCCATCAGTGAGTCGTGGACTAGCGGCTCCTACGAGCAGTACTTC.

The rearrangement uses TRBV4-3 and TRBJ2-4, with 13 bases that match TRBD2. In germline, CDR1 is LGHNA, CDR2 YSLEER. The V segment lost 0 bases and the J segment 7 bases; nucleotides outside the gene matches: 9. CDR3 length: 18 residues. This chain's CDR3 is CASSQDRTLAGGSNIQYF. CDR3 bases: TGCGCCAGCAGCCAAGATAGGACACTAGCGGGAGGGAGCAACATTCAGTACTTC.

This rearrangement joins TRBV7-9 to TRBJ2-1; maybe TRBD1 (5 bases). The V gene's germline CDR1 is SEHNR and CDR2 FQNEAQ (reference sequence). This CDR3 has 15 amino acids. V shed 2 bases and J shed 2 bases, with 10 bases lying between them. The CDR3 region is CASSLSKGTYNEQFF. For the CDR3, the DNA is TGTGCCAGCAGCTTAAGTAAGGGGACCTACAATGAGCAGTTCTTC.

This chain joins TRBV6-5 and TRBJ2-3; D tentatively reads TRBD1 or TRBD2 (5 bases each). CDR1 is MNHEY and CDR2 is SVGAGI in the germline V gene. Trimming shortened V by 5 bases and J by 0 bases, and 12 bases separated the two germline ends. The CDR3 spans 15 residues. This chain's CDR3 is CASSRGGVSTDTQYF. Written as DNA, the CDR3 is TGTGCCAGCAGTCGGGGCGGAGTAAGCACAGATACGCAGTATTTT.

This clone showed up just once. V is TRBV4-3 and J is TRBJ2-5; the match to TRBD1 covers 8 bases. The germline V gene encodes CDR1 LGHNA and CDR2 YSLEER. The length of the CDR3 is 15 residues. V lost 1 base to trimming and J lost 4 bases; unmatched junction nucleotides: 5. This CDR3 reads CASSQVQGAGETQYF. The CDR3 region has the DNA TGCGCCAGCAGCCAAGTTCAGGGGGCCGGAGAGACCCAGTACTTC.

On this clone itself: In the same sample, other DNA sequences code for this CDR3. The DNA for the CDR3 is TGTGCCAGCAGCGTAGATAGCGGGCGTAGCACAGATACGCAGTATTTT. Amino acids: CASSVDSGRSTDTQYF. The chain couples TRBV9 to TRBJ2-3; TRBD2 matches at 7 bases. The CDR3 has 16 amino acids. V dropped 0 bases and J dropped 0; count of bases not matched to a gene: 4. Germline V gene data show CDR1 as SGDLS and CDR2 as YYNGEE.

This chain uses TRBV11-2 with TRBJ2-5, with 8 nucleotides matching TRBD2. Germline V gene lookup returns CDR1 SGHAT and CDR2 FQNNGV. The CDR3 consists of 14 residues. Unmatched junction bases numbered 6, after V lost 4 bases and J lost 5 bases. The CDR3 loop is CASSSGTREETQYF. CDR3 DNA sequence: TGTGCCAGCAGCTCCGGGACTAGGGAGGAGACCCAGTACTTC.

This clone was observed a single time. The chain couples TRBV28 to TRBJ1-4; D remains unclear. Germline V CDR1 and CDR2: MDHEN, SYDVKM. Trimming left V 7 bases short and J 5 bases short, with 8 bases between. This CDR3 is built from 12 residues. Written as DNA, the CDR3 is TGTGCCAGCAAGACGGGAAATGAAAAACTGTTTTTT. It translates to CASKTGNEKLFF.

Remarks on this clone: At one of its ends the junction is not consistent with the germline gene, which may arise from a read error. The gene calls are TRBV7-7 and TRBJ2-5; TRBD1 matches at 9 bases. There are 14 residues in the CDR3. Germline V gene data show CDR1 as SSHAT and CDR2 as FNYEAQ (reference sequence). The CDR3 loop reads CASSRDRASETQYF. CDR3 DNA sequence: TGTGCTAGCAGCCGGGACAGGGCGTCAGAGACCCAGTACTTC.

This sequence joins TRBV7-9 and TRBJ1-1; D remains ambiguous. Germline CDR1 is SEHNR and CDR2 is FQNEAQ (reference sequence). The germline V and J ends were trimmed by 5 bases and 4 bases, with 14 bases remaining between them. The CDR3 contains 14 residues. This CDR3 is CASSLNPVGTEAFF. The CDR3, as DNA: TGTGCCAGCAGCCTAAATCCGGTGGGCACTGAAGCTTTCTTT.

The chain links TRBV7-2 to TRBJ2-2; D unresolved. V dropped 4 bases and J dropped 6 bases, with 15 bases sitting between them. This CDR3 is built from 15 residues. Germline V gene lookup returns CDR1 SGHTA and CDR2 FQGNSA. The CDR3 protein is CASSSRRLRPGELFF. CDR3 nucleotides: TGTGCCAGCAGCTCTAGACGGCTGAGGCCCGGGGAGCTGTTTTTT.

CDR3 amino acids: CASRPGGNSGNTIYF. The CDR3 DNA is TGTGCCAGCCGGCCAGGGGGGAACTCTGGAAACACCATATATTTT. V gene TRBV6-5 combines with J gene TRBJ1-3; 7 bases agree with TRBD1. Germline V gene sequence: CDR1 MNHEY, CDR2 SVGAGI. J was trimmed by 0 bases and V by 8 bases; bases with no gene match: 7. The CDR3 covers 15 residues.

The gene calls are TRBV29-1 and TRBJ1-2; 7 bases map to TRBD1. Germline lookup yields CDR1 SQVTM and CDR2 ANQGSEA. The CDR3 has 13 amino acids. The ends lost 5 bases at V and 0 bases at J; junction bases unmatched: 3. The CDR3 DNA reads as TGCAGCGTTCTCGACAGGGCTAACTATGGCTACACCTTC. Its translation: CSVLDRANYGYTF.

The genes are TRBV30 and TRBJ2-7, with D perhaps TRBD1 (5 bases). Trimming removed 2 bases at V and 3 bases at J, with 20 bases between. CDR1 GTSNPN and CDR2 SVGIG come from the germline V gene (reference sequence). The CDR3 sequence is 16 residues long. The CDR3 DNA reads TGTGCCTGGAGTACATTCAAGGGCAGGGAAGACTACGAGCAGTACTTC. This codes for CAWSTFKGREDYEQYF.

This sequence joins TRBV15 and TRBJ1-2, with TRBD1 matching over 7 bases. V was clipped by 1 base and J by 2 bases; unmatched bases: 4. Germline assignment: CDR1 LNHNV and CDR2 YYDKDF (reference sequence). This CDR3 region has 15 residues. This CDR3 reads CATSRGTTGNYGYTF. CDR3 coding DNA: TGTGCCACCAGCAGAGGAACGACAGGGAACTATGGCTACACCTTC.